This is a list of T cell receptor beta chains from one sample in a study of blood T cell repertoires in COVID-19. The table came from immunoSEQ multiplex PCR; TCRdb's copy has only in-frame clones and leaves some out. The table includes about 180,000 clones, about 88% detected once. Sequenced sample: peripheral blood. The receptor set was obtained from a man younger than 30 who had recovered from COVID-19. CDR3s include the opening cysteine and the closing phenylalanine or tryptophan. The order of the fields is J gene, D gene, V gene, clone size, CDR3 DNA, CDR3 protein. D genes are given only for firm matches. Clone size appears in some rows only: once, few, many, or a class for an expanded clone.

J gene: TRBJ2-5
D gene: NA
V gene: TRBV15
clone size: NA
CDR3 DNA: TGTGCCACCAGCAGAGGAGGAGACCCGGGGGCCCAGTACTTC
CDR3 protein: CATSRGGDPGAQYF

J gene: TRBJ2-7
D gene: TRBD1
V gene: TRBV6-2/TRBV6-3
clone size: NA
CDR3 DNA: TGTGCCAGCAGTTACTCTATAGGACAGGTTCGAACCTACGAGCAGTACTTC
CDR3 protein: CASSYSIGQVRTYEQYF

J gene: TRBJ2-3
D gene: NA
V gene: TRBV28
clone size: many
CDR3 DNA: TGTGCCAGCAGTTCTACGTGGGGGGTCACAGATACGCAGTATTTT
CDR3 protein: CASSSTWGVTDTQYF

J gene: TRBJ1-5
D gene: NA
V gene: TRBV6-2/TRBV6-3
clone size: NA
CDR3 DNA: TGTGCCAGCAGTTACGGAGACCCCAATCAGCCCCAGCATTTT
CDR3 protein: CASSYGDPNQPQHF

J gene: TRBJ2-3
D gene: TRBD1
V gene: TRBV9
clone size: NA
CDR3 DNA: TGTGCCAGCAGTCACCGGCTTCAGGGGGACACAGATACGCAGTATTTT
CDR3 protein: CASSHRLQGDTDTQYF

J gene: TRBJ2-2
D gene: NA
V gene: TRBV5-1
clone size: NA
CDR3 DNA: TGCGCCAGCAGGAGGGACTCCGCGAACACCGGGGAGCTGTTTTTT
CDR3 protein: CASRRDSANTGELFF

J gene: TRBJ2-1
D gene: NA
V gene: TRBV12-3/TRBV12-4
clone size: NA
CDR3 DNA: TGTGCCAGCAGTTTTAGCTACAATGAGCAGTTCTTC
CDR3 protein: CASSFSYNEQFF

J gene: TRBJ2-7
D gene: NA
V gene: TRBV6-2/TRBV6-3
clone size: NA
CDR3 DNA: TGTGCCAGCAGTTATGGACAGATGGCCTACGAGCAGTACTTC
CDR3 protein: CASSYGQMAYEQYF

J gene: TRBJ2-3
D gene: TRBD2
V gene: TRBV28
clone size: once
CDR3 DNA: TGTGCCAGCACCGAACAAGCGGGAGGGCCAGATACGCAGTATTTT
CDR3 protein: CASTEQAGGPDTQYF

J gene: TRBJ2-7
D gene: NA
V gene: TRBV2
clone size: NA
CDR3 DNA: TGTGCCAGCAGTGAAGGGAGTCTAGGAGAGCAGTACTTC
CDR3 protein: CASSEGSLGEQYF

J gene: TRBJ2-7
D gene: TRBD2
V gene: TRBV7-2
clone size: NA
CDR3 DNA: TGTGCCAGCAGCCCTACGGTAGCGGGAGCCGGAGAGCAGTACTTC
CDR3 protein: CASSPTVAGAGEQYF

J gene: TRBJ2-7
D gene: NA
V gene: TRBV6-2/TRBV6-3
clone size: NA
CDR3 DNA: TGTGCCAGCAGTTACTCAGAATGGGCCATTTTCCACGAGCAGTACTTC
CDR3 protein: CASSYSEWAIFHEQYF

J gene: TRBJ2-3
D gene: NA
V gene: TRBV12-3/TRBV12-4
clone size: NA
CDR3 DNA: TGTGCCAGCAGTCCAGACGGGGCAGATACGCAGTATTTT
CDR3 protein: CASSPDGADTQYF

J gene: TRBJ1-2
D gene: TRBD1
V gene: TRBV5-6
clone size: NA
CDR3 DNA: TGTGCCAGCAGCTACGGGACAGGGGCCCTAAACTATGGCTACACCTTC
CDR3 protein: CASSYGTGALNYGYTF

J gene: TRBJ2-1
D gene: NA
V gene: TRBV19
clone size: NA
CDR3 DNA: TGTGCCAGTAGTATAGTTGTACGAGTTGAGCAGTTCTTC
CDR3 protein: CASSIVVRVEQFF

J gene: TRBJ2-7
D gene: TRBD2
V gene: TRBV7-2
clone size: few
CDR3 DNA: TGTGCCAGCAGCTTCGGACTAGCGGGCTACGAGCAGTACTTC
CDR3 protein: CASSFGLAGYEQYF

J gene: TRBJ2-1
D gene: TRBD2
V gene: TRBV6-5
clone size: once
CDR3 DNA: TGTGCCAGCAGTTACTCGAGGACTAGCGCCAACAATGAGCAGTTCTTC
CDR3 protein: CASSYSRTSANNEQFF

J gene: TRBJ2-7
D gene: TRBD2
V gene: TRBV5-4
clone size: NA
CDR3 DNA: TGTGCCAGCAGCTACGGGACTAGCGGGAGGAAGGGTTACGAGCAGTACTTC
CDR3 protein: CASSYGTSGRKGYEQYF

J gene: TRBJ2-7
D gene: TRBD2
V gene: TRBV10-2
clone size: NA
CDR3 DNA: TGCGCCAGCAGTGAAGCGGGAGGGTACGAGCAGTACTTC
CDR3 protein: CASSEAGGYEQYF

J gene: TRBJ2-5
D gene: NA
V gene: TRBV10-3
clone size: NA
CDR3 DNA: TGTGCCATCATGAGTCCGGCAGGGGACGAGACCCAGTACTTC
CDR3 protein: CAIMSPAGDETQYF

J gene: TRBJ2-2
D gene: TRBD2
V gene: TRBV19
clone size: NA
CDR3 DNA: TGTGCCAGTAGTTTCGGGACTACTTCGACCGGGGAGCTGTTTTTT
CDR3 protein: CASSFGTTSTGELFF

J gene: TRBJ1-1
D gene: NA
V gene: TRBV25-1
clone size: NA
CDR3 DNA: TGTGCCAGCAGGGGGGGTAGGTCTCGAAGAGCTTTCTTT
CDR3 protein: CASRGGRSRRAFF

J gene: TRBJ1-2
D gene: NA
V gene: TRBV9
clone size: NA
CDR3 DNA: TGTGCCAGCAGCGTAGAGGCAGGGCGGTATGGCTACACCTTC
CDR3 protein: CASSVEAGRYGYTF

J gene: TRBJ1-5
D gene: NA
V gene: TRBV5-6
clone size: NA
CDR3 DNA: TGTGCCAGCAGCTTGTGGGGGGGGGCCTCCAATCAGCCCCAGCATTTT
CDR3 protein: CASSLWGGASNQPQHF

J gene: TRBJ1-1
D gene: NA
V gene: TRBV21-1
clone size: NA
CDR3 DNA: TGTGCCAGCAGCAAAGGAGGATGTGCAGGGGAAGCTTTCTTT
CDR3 protein: CASSKGGCAGEAFF

J gene: TRBJ2-7
D gene: NA
V gene: TRBV1
clone size: NA
CDR3 DNA: TGCACCAGCAGCCTACATCCCCTAGCGGGAGTCTACGAGCAGTACTTC
CDR3 protein: CTSSLHPLAGVYEQYF